The sequence of this T cell receptor (beta chain) was determined in a study of blood T cell repertoires in COVID-19. Overall study context: Samples taken during acute and convalescent COVID-19 were collected in the United States, Italy and Spain.

In the authors' workflow: Reference gene primers were amplified, and this amplification served to estimate nucleated cell counts. Sequencing used immunoSEQ multiplex PCR; TCRdb keeps in-frame clones, though not all of them. V and J calls and clone size are given by that table; D and trimming were obtained from the DNA. In the table there are a few hundred thousand clones, 70% to 90% of which are singletons. Trimming left V 0 bases short and J 6 bases short, with 15 bases between. The CDR3 spans 15 residues. CDR1 is SGHNT, CDR2 YYREEE, per germline (reference sequence). Sequenced material: PBMCs or T cells enriched from blood (not recorded which). The receptor comes from a woman in her 50s who had recovered from COVID-19. V usage is TRBV5-4 and J usage is TRBJ1-2; D not certain. DNA of the CDR3: TGTGCCAGCAGCTTGGCCAAAGGGAGTTGGGATGGCTACACCTTC. Amino acids: CASSLAKGSWDGYTF.